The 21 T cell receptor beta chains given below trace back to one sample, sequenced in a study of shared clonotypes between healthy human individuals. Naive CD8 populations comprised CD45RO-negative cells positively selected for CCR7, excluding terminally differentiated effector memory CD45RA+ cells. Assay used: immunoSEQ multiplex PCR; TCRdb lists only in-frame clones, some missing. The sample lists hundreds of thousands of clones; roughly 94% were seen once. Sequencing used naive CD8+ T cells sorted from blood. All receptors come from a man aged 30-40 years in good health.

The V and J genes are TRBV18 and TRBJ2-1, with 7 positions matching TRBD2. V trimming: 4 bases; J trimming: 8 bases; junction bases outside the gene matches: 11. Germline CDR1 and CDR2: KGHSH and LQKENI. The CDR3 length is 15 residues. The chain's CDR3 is CASSREGLIVDEQFF. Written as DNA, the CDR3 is TGTGCCAGCTCACGGGAGGGCCTTATAGTTGATGAGCAGTTCTTC.

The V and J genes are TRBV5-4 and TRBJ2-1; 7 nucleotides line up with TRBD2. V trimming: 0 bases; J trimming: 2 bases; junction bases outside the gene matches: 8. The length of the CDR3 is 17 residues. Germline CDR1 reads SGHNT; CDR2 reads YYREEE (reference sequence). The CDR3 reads CASSLASLAIPYNEQFF. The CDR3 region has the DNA TGTGCCAGCAGCTTGGCGTCACTAGCGATCCCCTACAATGAGCAGTTCTTC.

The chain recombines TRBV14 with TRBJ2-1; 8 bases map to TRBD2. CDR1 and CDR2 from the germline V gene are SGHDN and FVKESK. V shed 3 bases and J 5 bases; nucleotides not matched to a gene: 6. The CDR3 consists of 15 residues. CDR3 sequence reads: CASSHGRARDNEQFF. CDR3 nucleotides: TGTGCCAGCAGCCACGGGAGGGCGCGGGACAATGAGCAGTTCTTC.

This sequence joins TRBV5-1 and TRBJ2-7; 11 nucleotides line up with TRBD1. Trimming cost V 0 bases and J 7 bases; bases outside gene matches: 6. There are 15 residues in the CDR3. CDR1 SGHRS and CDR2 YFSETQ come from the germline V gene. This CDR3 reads CASSLGGQGAEEQYF. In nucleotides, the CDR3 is TGCGCCAGCAGCTTGGGCGGACAGGGGGCTGAAGAGCAGTACTTC.

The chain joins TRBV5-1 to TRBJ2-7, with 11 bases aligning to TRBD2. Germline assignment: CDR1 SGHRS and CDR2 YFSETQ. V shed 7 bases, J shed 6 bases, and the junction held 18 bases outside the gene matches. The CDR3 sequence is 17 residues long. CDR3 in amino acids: CASRTTSGSFMGGEQYF. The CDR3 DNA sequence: TGCGCCAGCCGCACAACTAGCGGGAGTTTTATGGGAGGCGAGCAGTACTTC. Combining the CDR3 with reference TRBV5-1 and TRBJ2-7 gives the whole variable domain KAGVTQTPRYLIKTRGQQVTLSCSPISGHRSVSWYQQTPGQGLQFLFEYFSETQRNKGNFPGRFSGRQFSNSRSEMNVSTLELGDSALYLCASRTTSGSFMGGEQYFGPGTRLTVT.

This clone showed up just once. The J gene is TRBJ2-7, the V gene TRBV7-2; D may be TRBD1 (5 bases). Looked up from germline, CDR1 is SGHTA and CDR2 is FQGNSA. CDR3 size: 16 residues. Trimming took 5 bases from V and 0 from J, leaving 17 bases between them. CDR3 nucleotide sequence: TGTGCCAGCAGCCTACCCCGACAGAAACTCTCCTACGAGCAGTACTTC. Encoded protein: CASSLPRQKLSYEQYF.

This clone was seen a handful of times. The CDR3 nucleotides are TGTGCCAGCAGGCTGACAGGGGGCCTGTTCTATGGCTACACCTTC. As protein: CASRLTGGLFYGYTF. The chain joins TRBV27 to TRBJ1-2; TRBD1 agrees at 10 bases. The V segment lost 6 bases and the J segment 4 bases; nucleotides outside the gene matches: 8. CDR3 length: 15 residues. CDR1 MNHEY and CDR2 SMNVEV come from the germline V gene (reference sequence).

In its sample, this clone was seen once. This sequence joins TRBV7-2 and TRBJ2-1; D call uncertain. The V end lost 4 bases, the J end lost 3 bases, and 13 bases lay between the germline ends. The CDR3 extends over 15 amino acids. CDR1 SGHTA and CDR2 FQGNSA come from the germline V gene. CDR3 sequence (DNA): TGTGCCAGCAGCTCGGACGGGTCTATCTACAATGAGCAGTTCTTC. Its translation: CASSSDGSIYNEQFF.

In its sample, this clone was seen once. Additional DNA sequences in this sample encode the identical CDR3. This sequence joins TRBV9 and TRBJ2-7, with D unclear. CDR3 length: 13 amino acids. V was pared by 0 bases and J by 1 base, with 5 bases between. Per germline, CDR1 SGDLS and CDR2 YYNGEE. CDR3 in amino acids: CASSVGGSYEQYF. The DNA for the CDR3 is TGTGCCAGCAGCGTAGGAGGTTCCTACGAGCAGTACTTC.

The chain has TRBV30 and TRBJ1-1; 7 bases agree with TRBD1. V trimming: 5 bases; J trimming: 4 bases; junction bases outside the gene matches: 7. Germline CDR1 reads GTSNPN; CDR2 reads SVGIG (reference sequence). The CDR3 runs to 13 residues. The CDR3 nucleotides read TGTGCCTGGGGAACAGGGGTGGGCACTGAAGCTTTCTTT. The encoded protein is CAWGTGVGTEAFF.

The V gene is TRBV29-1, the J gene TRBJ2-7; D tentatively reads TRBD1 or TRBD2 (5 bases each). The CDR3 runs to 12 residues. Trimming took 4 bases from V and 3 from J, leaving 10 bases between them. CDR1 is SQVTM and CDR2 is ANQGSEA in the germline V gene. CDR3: CSVGDLNYEQYF. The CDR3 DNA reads TGCAGCGTTGGGGACCTCAACTACGAGCAGTACTTC.

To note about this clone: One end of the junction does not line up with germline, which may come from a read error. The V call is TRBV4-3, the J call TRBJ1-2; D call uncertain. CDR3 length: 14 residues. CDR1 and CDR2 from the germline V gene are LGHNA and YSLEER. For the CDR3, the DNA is TGCGCCAGCAGCAAAGAGGTCACAGACTATGGCTACACCTTC. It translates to CASSKEVTDYGYTF.

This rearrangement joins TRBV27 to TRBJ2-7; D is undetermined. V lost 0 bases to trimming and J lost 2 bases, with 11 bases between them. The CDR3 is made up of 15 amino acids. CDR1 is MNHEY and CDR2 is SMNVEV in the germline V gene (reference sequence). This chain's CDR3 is CASSLSPGGAYEQYF. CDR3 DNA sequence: TGTGCCAGCAGTTTATCCCCCGGTGGGGCCTACGAGCAGTACTTC.

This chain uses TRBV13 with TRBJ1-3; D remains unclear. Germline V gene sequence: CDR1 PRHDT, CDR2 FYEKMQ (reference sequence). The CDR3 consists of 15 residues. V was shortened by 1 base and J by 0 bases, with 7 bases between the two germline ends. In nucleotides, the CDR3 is TGTGCCAGCAGCTTAGTCCCCTTCTCTGGAAACACCATATATTTT. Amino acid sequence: CASSLVPFSGNTIYF.

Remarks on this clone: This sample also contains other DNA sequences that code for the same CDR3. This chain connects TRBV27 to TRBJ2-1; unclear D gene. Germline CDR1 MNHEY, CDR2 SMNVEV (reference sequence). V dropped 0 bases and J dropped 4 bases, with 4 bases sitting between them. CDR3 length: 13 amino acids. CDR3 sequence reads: CASSLSSYNEQFF. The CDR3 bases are TGTGCCAGCAGTTTATCCAGTTACAATGAGCAGTTCTTC.

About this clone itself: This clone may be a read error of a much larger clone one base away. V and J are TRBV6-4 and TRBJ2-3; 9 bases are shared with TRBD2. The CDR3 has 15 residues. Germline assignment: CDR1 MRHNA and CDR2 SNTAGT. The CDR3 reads CANSEGAGGPDTQYF. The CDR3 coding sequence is TGTGCCAACAGTGAAGGGGCGGGAGGGCCAGATACGCAGTATTTT.

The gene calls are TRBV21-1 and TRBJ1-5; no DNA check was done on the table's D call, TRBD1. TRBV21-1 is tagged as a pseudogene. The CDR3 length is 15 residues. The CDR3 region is CASSKWTGCNQPQHF. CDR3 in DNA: TGTGCCAGCAGCAAGTGGACAGGCTGCAATCAGCCCCAGCATTTT.

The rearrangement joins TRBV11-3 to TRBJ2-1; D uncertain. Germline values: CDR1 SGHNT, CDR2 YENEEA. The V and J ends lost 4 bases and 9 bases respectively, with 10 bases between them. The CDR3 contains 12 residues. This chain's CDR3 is CASSSTIGEQFF. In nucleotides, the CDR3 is TGTGCCAGCAGCTCCACTATCGGTGAGCAGTTCTTC. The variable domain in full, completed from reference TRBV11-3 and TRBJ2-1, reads EAGVVQSPRYKIIEKKQPVAFWCNPISGHNTLYWYLQNLGQGPELLIRYENEEAVDDSQLPKDRFSAERLKGVDSTLKIQPAELGDSAVYLCASSSTIGEQFFGPGTRLTVL.

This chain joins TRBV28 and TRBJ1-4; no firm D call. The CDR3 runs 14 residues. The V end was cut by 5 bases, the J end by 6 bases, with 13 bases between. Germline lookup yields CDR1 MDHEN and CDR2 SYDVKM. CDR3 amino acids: CASSDSMADEKLFF. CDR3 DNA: TGTGCCAGCAGTGACTCGATGGCTGATGAAAAACTGTTTTTT.

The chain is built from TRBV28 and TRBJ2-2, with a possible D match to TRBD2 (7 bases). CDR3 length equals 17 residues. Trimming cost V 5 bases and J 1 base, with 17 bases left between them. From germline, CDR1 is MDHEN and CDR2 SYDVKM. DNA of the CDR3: TGTGCCAGCAGTCCCTTGGTCGGGGGGCAGAACACCGGGGAGCTGTTTTTT. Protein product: CASSPLVGGQNTGELFF.

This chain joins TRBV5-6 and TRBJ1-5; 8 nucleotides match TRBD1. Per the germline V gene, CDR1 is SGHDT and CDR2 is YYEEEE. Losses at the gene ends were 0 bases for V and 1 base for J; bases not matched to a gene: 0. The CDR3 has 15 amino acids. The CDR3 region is CASSLGQGSNQPQHF. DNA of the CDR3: TGTGCCAGCAGCTTGGGACAGGGGAGCAATCAGCCCCAGCATTTT.